Shown below are 27 T cell receptor beta chains from a single sample sequenced in a study of OX40 agonist ivuxolimab in advanced cancers. Assay: immunoSEQ multiplex PCR; the TCRdb copy retains only in-frame clones and omits some. The data contain 55,000 to 70,000 clones, around four fifths of them singletons. The material sequenced was CD4+ or CD8+ T cells sorted from blood, taken in a trial of the OX40 agonist ivuxolimab. Receptors were obtained from an adult with an advanced solid tumor such as melanoma, head and neck, liver or kidney cancer.

The chain recombines TRBV7-2 with TRBJ2-1, with TRBD1 matching 7 bases. Per the germline V gene, CDR1 is SGHTA and CDR2 is FQGNSA. Unmatched junction bases numbered 4, after V lost 0 bases and J lost 11 bases. This CDR3 contains 13 residues. CDR3: CASSLADRQQQFF. The CDR3 DNA reads TGTGCCAGCAGCTTAGCGGACAGGCAGCAGCAGTTCTTC. The variable domain in full, completed from reference TRBV7-2 and TRBJ2-1, reads GAGVSQSPSNKVTEKGKDVELRCDPISGHTALYWYRQSLGQGLEFLIYFQGNSAPDKSGLPSDRFSAERTGGSVSTLTIQRTQQEDSAVYLCASSLADRQQQFFGPGTRLTVL.

The chain uses TRBV19 and TRBJ1-2, with TRBD1 matching over 9 bases. J lost 2 bases, V lost 1 base, and 2 bases had no gene match. CDR3 length equals 15 residues. Germline loops: CDR1 LNHDA, CDR2 SQIVND (reference sequence). The CDR3 nucleotides are TGTGCCAGTAGTATAGGGACAGGGGCCAACTATGGCTACACCTTC. This encodes CASSIGTGANYGYTF.

This clone came up a few times. This CDR3 reads CASSPQTGFAGANVLTF. DNA of the CDR3: TGTGCCAGCAGTCCCCAAACAGGGTTCGCTGGGGCCAACGTCCTGACTTTC. This chain uses TRBV28 with TRBJ2-6, with D tentatively TRBD1 (6 bases). There are 17 residues in the CDR3. V was pared by 5 bases and J by 2 bases, with 16 bases between. The germline gives CDR1 MDHEN, CDR2 SYDVKM.

The V call is TRBV19, the J call TRBJ2-7, with a tentative D call TRBD2 (5 bases). The CDR3 is made up of 16 amino acids. The ends were cut back, 1 base at V and 7 bases at J, with 20 bases in the middle. Germline V CDR1 and CDR2: LNHDA, SQIVND (reference sequence). CDR3 sequence: CASSIVPWQPPGEQYF. In nucleotides, the CDR3 is TGTGCCAGTAGTATAGTACCCTGGCAGCCCCCGGGGGAGCAGTACTTC.

CDR3 DNA: TGCGCCAGTCGACAGGCGGACACCGGGGAGCTGTTTTTT. Amino acids: CASRQADTGELFF. V gene TRBV10-2 combines with J gene TRBJ2-2, with D maybe TRBD1 (6 bases). This CDR3 contains 13 residues. Trimming cost V 9 bases and J 3 bases, with 11 bases left between them. Germline V gene data show CDR1 as WSHSY and CDR2 as SAAADI.

CDR3 sequence reads: CASSGLGRWEQYF. DNA of the CDR3: TGTGCCAGCAGCGGATTGGGAAGATGGGAGCAGTACTTC. The chain couples TRBV11-3 to TRBJ2-7; D gene ambiguous. V was cut by 5 bases and J by 7 bases, with 15 bases left in between. Germline V gives CDR1 SGHNT, CDR2 YENEEA. The CDR3 sequence is 13 residues long.

The rearrangement uses TRBV14 and TRBJ2-7, with 8 bases that match TRBD2. With 4 bases clipped from V and 3 bases from J, the junction kept 11 bases outside the gene matches. The CDR3 is 16 amino acids. Germline values: CDR1 SGHDN, CDR2 FVKESK. As DNA, the CDR3 is TGTGCCAGCAGCCCGCGGTGGGGCGGGAGGAACTACGAGCAGTACTTC. This sequence encodes CASSPRWGGRNYEQYF.

The rearrangement links TRBV28 to TRBJ1-5; D remains ambiguous. The CDR3 has 13 residues. With 2 bases removed from V and 5 bases from J, the gap between germline ends came to 7 bases. Germline CDR1 is MDHEN and CDR2 is SYDVKM. The CDR3 reads CASSLTGYQPQHF. Written as DNA, the CDR3 is TGTGCCAGCAGTTTAACGGGGTATCAGCCCCAGCATTTT.

The J gene is TRBJ2-7, the V gene TRBV7-9; the D is unclear. The germline V and J ends were trimmed by 4 bases and 9 bases, with 10 bases remaining between them. The CDR3 is 11 amino acids. Germline CDR1 reads SEHNR; CDR2 reads FQNEAQ (reference sequence). The CDR3 here is CASSSLTGQYF. DNA of the CDR3: TGTGCCAGCAGCTCCCTGACCGGGCAGTACTTC.

The rearrangement joins TRBV9 to TRBJ1-2, with 7 bases that match TRBD1. V shed 4 bases and J 2 bases; nucleotides not matched to a gene: 2. The CDR3 is made up of 13 amino acids. Germline lookup yields CDR1 SGDLS and CDR2 YYNGEE. This chain's CDR3 is CASSMTGNYGYTF. The CDR3 bases are TGTGCCAGCAGCATGACAGGGAACTATGGCTACACCTTC.

The chain combines TRBV19 with TRBJ1-1; D uncertain. Trimming left V 7 bases short and J 1 base short, with 13 bases between. The CDR3 has 14 residues. Germline V CDR1 and CDR2: LNHDA, SQIVND (reference sequence). The CDR3 DNA reads as TGTGCCAGTACCTTCGGACCTGCGAACACTGAAGCTTTCTTT. Its translation is CASTFGPANTEAFF. The variable domain in full, completed from reference TRBV19 and TRBJ1-1, reads DGGITQSPKYLFRKEGQNVTLSCEQNLNHDAMYWYRQDPGQGLRLIYYSQIVNDFQKGDIAEGYSVSREKKESFPLTVTSAQKNPTAFYLCASTFGPANTEAFFGQGTRLTVV.

The genes are TRBV5-6 and TRBJ2-5; D unclear. The J call may not be correct, given that the DNA end is closer to TRBJ2-7. CDR3 length: 14 residues. The V gene's germline CDR1 is SGHDT and CDR2 YYEEEE. CDR3 DNA sequence: TGTGCCAGCAGCTTGGCAGGCAGCCTCTACGAGCAGTACTTC. Encoded protein: CASSLAGSLYEQYF.

This clone occurred once. This rearrangement joins TRBV2 to TRBJ1-5; D gene ambiguous. Germline loops: CDR1 SNHLY, CDR2 FYNNEI. Trimming pared 4 bases from V and 0 bases from J, leaving 10 bases between. The CDR3 runs to 15 residues. The CDR3 region is CASSGPGSSNQPQHF. The DNA for the CDR3 is TGTGCCAGCAGTGGACCGGGGAGTAGCAATCAGCCCCAGCATTTT. The complete variable domain, with remaining parts taken from reference TRBV2 and TRBJ1-5, reads EPEVTQTPSHQVTQMGQEVILRCVPISNHLYFYWYRQILGQKVEFLVSFYNNEISEKSEIFDDQFSVERPDGSNFTLKIRSTKLEDSAMYFCASSGPGSSNQPQHFGDGTRLSIL.

V is TRBV11-2 and J is TRBJ2-1, with a possible D match to TRBD2 (7 bases). Germline CDR1 is SGHAT and CDR2 is FQNNGV. The V gene lost 4 bases and the J gene lost 7 bases, with 17 bases spanning the gap. The CDR3 contains 15 residues. The CDR3 nucleotides are TGTGCCAGCAGCTACCTCGGGGGGCCGGTGAATGAGCAGTTCTTC. Encoded protein: CASSYLGGPVNEQFF.

The chain recombines TRBV28 with TRBJ2-5; TRBD2 aligns across 14 bases. The V and J ends lost 7 bases and 1 base, in that order; junction bases with no gene match: 8. Germline V CDR1 and CDR2: MDHEN, SYDVKM. This CDR3 has 17 residues. The CDR3 protein is CASTDTGLAGVQETQYF. The DNA for the CDR3 is TGTGCCAGCACCGATACGGGACTAGCGGGGGTCCAAGAGACCCAGTACTTC.

This clone was observed a single time. V is TRBV5-1 and J is TRBJ2-2; 12 bases line up with TRBD2. This CDR3 is 16 amino acids long. V shed 0 bases, J shed 6 bases, and the junction held 3 bases outside the gene matches. Germline-derived CDR1 and CDR2 are SGHRS and YFSETQ. CDR3 in amino acids: CASSLAGTSGPGELFF. In DNA, the CDR3 is TGCGCCAGCAGCTTGGCCGGGACTAGCGGGCCCGGGGAGCTGTTTTTT.

The genes are TRBV7-9 and TRBJ1-5, with 10 bases aligning to TRBD1. This CDR3 is 14 amino acids long. Germline V gene lookup returns CDR1 SEHNR and CDR2 FQNEAQ (reference sequence). The junction had 3 bases not matched to a gene; V was cut back by 4 bases and J by 6 bases. In nucleotides, the CDR3 is TGTGCCAGCAGCTGGGGACAGGGGACTCAGCCCCAGCATTTT. This codes for CASSWGQGTQPQHF.

The rearrangement links TRBV2 to TRBJ2-4, with 9 positions matching TRBD1. The CDR3 is made up of 15 amino acids. J gave up 8 bases and V 5 bases, and 10 bases lay outside the gene matches. The V gene's germline CDR1 is SNHLY and CDR2 FYNNEI. For the CDR3, the DNA is TGTGCCAGCAGTAGAGGGGACAGGGATTTGGACATTCAGTACTTC. Protein: CASSRGDRDLDIQYF.

The rearrangement joins TRBV29-1 to TRBJ1-1; D may be TRBD1 (5 bases). Trimming cost V 2 bases and J 1 base, with 11 bases left between them. Germline lookup yields CDR1 SQVTM and CDR2 ANQGSEA. The CDR3 loop spans 14 amino acids. The CDR3 DNA follows: TGCAGCGTTGAAAAGGGGTCGTCGAACACTGAAGCTTTCTTT. Its protein is CSVEKGSSNTEAFF.

This chain links TRBV28 with TRBJ2-7; D may be TRBD1 (5 bases). The germline V and J ends were trimmed by 5 bases and 10 bases, with 21 bases remaining between them. From germline, CDR1 is MDHEN and CDR2 SYDVKM. This CDR3 has 14 amino acids. The chain's CDR3 is CASSPPPSPGPQYF. CDR3 sequence (DNA): TGTGCCAGCAGTCCCCCGCCTTCCCCAGGGCCCCAGTACTTC.

The V call is TRBV28, the J call TRBJ2-1; TRBD1 might be the D (6 bases). In germline, CDR1 is MDHEN, CDR2 SYDVKM. V was pared by 4 bases and J by 7 bases, with 8 bases between. This CDR3 comprises 12 residues. Written as DNA, the CDR3 is TGTGCCAGCAGTTCAGGGGTAAATGAGCAGTTCTTC. Protein product: CASSSGVNEQFF.

This sequence joins TRBV28 and TRBJ1-4; possible D gene TRBD1, 5 bases. Per germline, CDR1 MDHEN and CDR2 SYDVKM. V was cut by 3 bases and J by 2 bases, with 10 bases left in between. The CDR3 is 15 amino acids. This chain's CDR3 is CASSFVGATNEKLFF. CDR3 coding DNA: TGTGCCAGCAGTTTCGTCGGGGCGACTAATGAAAAACTGTTTTTT.

J is TRBJ2-1 and V is TRBV5-6; 8 bases line up with TRBD1. The CDR3 is 14 amino acids. The trim removed 6 bases at V and 5 bases at J, leaving 7 bases unmatched. Germline values: CDR1 SGHDT, CDR2 YYEEEE. DNA for the CDR3: TGTGCCAGCAATCCATTGGACAGGGACAATGAGCAGTTCTTC. Its protein product is CASNPLDRDNEQFF.

The chain combines TRBV5-1 with TRBJ1-5, with a tentative D call TRBD1 (5 bases). This CDR3 contains 14 residues. Between the trimmed V and J ends, which lost 4 bases and 7 bases, there was a span of 15 bases. Germline V gives CDR1 SGHRS, CDR2 YFSETQ. CDR3 sequence: CASSPGQGDQPQHF. DNA of the CDR3: TGCGCCAGCAGCCCGGGTCAGGGTGACCAGCCCCAGCATTTT.

This chain uses TRBV7-9 with TRBJ2-1, with TRBD2 matching 11 bases. The V segment lost 5 bases and the J segment 9 bases; nucleotides outside the gene matches: 9. The CDR3 spans 15 residues. CDR1 SEHNR and CDR2 FQNEAQ come from the germline V gene (reference sequence). The CDR3 coding sequence is TGTGCCAGCAGCAATAGCGGGGGGGCCTTGGGTGAGCAGTTCTTC. It codes for CASSNSGGALGEQFF.

The CDR3 nucleotides are TGTGCCAGCACCATTAAGTGGGAGGCAGATACGCAGTATTTT. Translation: CASTIKWEADTQYF. The gene calls are TRBV6-1 and TRBJ2-3, with D tentatively TRBD2 (6 bases). Trimming shortened V by 7 bases and J by 4 bases, and 15 bases separated the two germline ends. This CDR3 is 14 amino acids long. Germline values: CDR1 MNHNS, CDR2 SASEGT.

The chain uses TRBV14 and TRBJ2-7; perhaps D is TRBD1 or TRBD2 (5 bases each). This CDR3 is built from 12 residues. The germline gives CDR1 SGHDN, CDR2 FVKESK. Deletions cut 3 bases from V and 3 bases from J, with 6 bases between. DNA of the CDR3: TGTGCCAGCAGCCATGGGGGCTACGAGCAGTACGTC. Protein: CASSHGGYEQYV.